The 31 T cell receptor beta chains listed next were all sequenced from one sample in a study of T-cell memory formation after mild COVID-19. A single record per CDR3 protein comes from TCRdb applying MiXCR to the 5' RACE reads. The sample lists 450,000 to 650,000 distinct CDR3 sequences, over 20% occurring once. The sample comprised PBMCs or a T cell subset sorted from them (not recorded which). Receptors originate from an adult woman who had mild COVID-19 (a few samples of this study predate the infection). Cell type and time point are not known.

This sequence joins TRBV12-3 or TRBV12-4 and TRBJ2-3, with TRBD2 identical over 10 bases. The trim removed 1 base at V and 1 base at J, leaving 8 bases unmatched. The CDR3 loop spans 18 amino acids. The CDR3 here is CASSLGLAGVRGTDTQYF. CDR3 DNA sequence: TGTGCCAGCAGTTTAGGGCTAGCGGGAGTCCGAGGCACAGATACGCAGTATTTT.

This clonotype was counted a few times. The chain has TRBV6-6 and TRBJ2-5; 9 bases line up with TRBD2. Per germline, CDR1 MNHNY and CDR2 SVGAGI (reference sequence). The CDR3 spans 14 residues. With V trimmed by 11 bases and J by 4 bases, 11 bases remained unmatched. The chain's CDR3 is CAARRGGVTETQYF. CDR3 bases: TGTGCCGCCCGGCGGGGGGGCGTTACAGAGACCCAGTACTTC.

CDR3 protein: CASSPGLAGGRETQYF. The CDR3 DNA reads as TGTGCCAGCAGCCCCGGGCTAGCGGGGGGACGAGAGACCCAGTACTTC. The rearrangement joins TRBV11-1 to TRBJ2-5, with TRBD2 matching over 11 bases. V lost 5 bases and J lost 4; bases outside the gene matches: 9. There are 16 residues in the CDR3. Germline CDR1 is SGHAT and CDR2 is FQDESV (reference sequence).

This clonotype was detected a few times. V and J are TRBV7-2 and TRBJ2-3; 7 bases map to TRBD2. The V gene's germline CDR1 is SGHTA and CDR2 FQGNSA. This CDR3 is built from 14 residues. V shed 5 bases and J 2 bases; nucleotides not matched to a gene: 4. DNA for the CDR3: TGTGCCAGCAGCCCGCTAGCGGACACAGATACGCAGTATTTT. Its protein is CASSPLADTDTQYF.

The chain combines TRBV2 with TRBJ2-2, with a weak D call TRBD1 (5 bases). Germline V CDR1 and CDR2: SNHLY, FYNNEI. The CDR3 covers 14 residues. V dropped 9 bases and J dropped 0 bases, with 11 bases sitting between them. The chain's CDR3 is CASIDRSNTGELFF. CDR3 DNA: TGTGCCAGTATTGACAGATCGAACACCGGGGAGCTGTTTTTT.

This clonotype was observed at least ten times. V is TRBV12-3 or TRBV12-4 and J is TRBJ1-1; no clear D gene. V lost 2 bases and J lost 1, with 5 bases in between. This CDR3 comprises 13 residues. CDR3: CASSLQQNTEAFF. The CDR3 nucleotides are TGTGCCAGCAGTTTACAACAGAACACTGAAGCTTTCTTT.

The table lists this clonotype with a few counts. The chain joins TRBV5-1 to TRBJ2-1, with 9 bases aligning to TRBD2. The trim removed 1 base at V and 9 bases at J, leaving 11 bases unmatched. There are 16 residues in the CDR3. The germline gives CDR1 SGHRS, CDR2 YFSETQ. CDR3 loop: CASSLSQREAKGEQFF. The CDR3 DNA follows: TGCGCCAGCAGCTTGAGTCAGCGGGAGGCTAAGGGTGAGCAGTTCTTC.

The rearrangement uses TRBV2 and TRBJ2-1; D possibly corresponds to TRBD1 (6 bases). With 10 bases removed from V and 0 bases from J, the gap between germline ends came to 10 bases. CDR1 SNHLY and CDR2 FYNNEI come from the germline V gene. CDR3 length equals 13 residues. DNA of the CDR3: TGTGCCACCGGACAGAGCTCCTACAATGAGCAGTTCTTC. Its translation is CATGQSSYNEQFF.

V is TRBV12-3 or TRBV12-4 and J is TRBJ2-7; weak D call: TRBD2 (6 bases). The V end lost 5 bases, the J end lost 2 bases, and 13 bases lay between the germline ends. The CDR3 runs 14 residues. Here the CDR3 DNA reads TGTGCCAGCAGTCCAAGGCGGGGTACCTACGAGCAGTACTTC. This encodes CASSPRRGTYEQYF.

V is TRBV5-1 and J is TRBJ2-2, with TRBD2 as a possible D gene (5 bases). With 4 bases removed from V and 0 bases from J, the gap between germline ends came to 13 bases. This CDR3 spans 16 amino acids. Per germline, CDR1 SGHRS and CDR2 YFSETQ. The CDR3 spells CASSPQWESNTGELFF. CDR3 DNA: TGCGCCAGCAGCCCCCAATGGGAGTCGAACACCGGGGAGCTGTTTTTT.

The J gene is TRBJ2-5, the V gene TRBV27, with 9 bases aligning to TRBD2. With 1 base clipped from V and 10 bases from J, the junction kept 16 bases outside the gene matches. Germline V CDR1 and CDR2: MNHEY, SMNVEV (reference sequence). This CDR3 spans 17 amino acids. DNA for the CDR3: TGTGCCAGCAGTTTATTGGGTAGCGGGGGCCATAAAGGGGGCCAGTACTTC. Its translation is CASSLLGSGGHKGGQYF.

In this sample, this clonotype turned up a few times. The gene calls are TRBV7-8 and TRBJ2-5; 7 bases fit TRBD1. The germline V gene has CDR1 SGHVS and CDR2 FQNEAQ. With 5 bases clipped from V and 5 bases from J, the junction kept 11 bases outside the gene matches. The CDR3 is made up of 15 amino acids. The CDR3 protein is CASSPQTGSKETQYF. In DNA, the CDR3 is TGTGCCAGCAGCCCACAGACAGGGTCCAAGGAGACCCAGTACTTC.

This sequence joins TRBV20-1 and TRBJ1-2, with 7 bases aligning to TRBD1. There are 12 residues in the CDR3. V lost 4 bases, J lost 14 bases, and 13 bases stayed unmatched. Germline V gene data show CDR1 as DFQATT and CDR2 as SNEGSKA (reference sequence). The CDR3 nucleotides are TGCAGTGCTACGACAGGGAAAGTTCAGGGGACCTTC. It is translated as CSATTGKVQGTF.

This clonotype was found a few times. CDR3 amino acids: CASSSRPGLVQETQYF. CDR3 DNA sequence: TGTGCCAGCAGCTCGCGCCCGGGACTAGTTCAAGAGACCCAGTACTTC. V is TRBV7-6 and J is TRBJ2-5; 8 positions match TRBD2. This CDR3 region has 16 residues. Unmatched junction bases numbered 9, after V lost 4 bases and J lost 2 bases. The V gene's germline CDR1 is SGHVS and CDR2 FNYEAQ.

This clonotype has more than one count but fewer than ten. The chain employs TRBV27 and TRBJ1-2; D ambiguous. In germline, CDR1 is MNHEY, CDR2 SMNVEV (reference sequence). Trimming shortened V by 4 bases and J by 3 bases, and 9 bases separated the two germline ends. This CDR3 comprises 13 residues. The CDR3 region has the DNA TGTGCCAGCAGTTCGCAACTTTACTATGGCTACACCTTC. Its translation: CASSSQLYYGYTF.

This clonotype occurred a few times. The chain carries TRBV10-3 and TRBJ2-7, with 8 positions matching TRBD2. CDR3 length equals 15 residues. The junction had 7 bases not matched to a gene; V was cut back by 0 bases and J by 6 bases. Looked up from germline, CDR1 is ENHRY and CDR2 is SYGVKD. The CDR3 region has the DNA TGTGCCATCAGTGAGTCCAGGACTAGCAAGAGCGAGCAGTACTTC. Translated: CAISESRTSKSEQYF.

This sequence joins TRBV11-3 and TRBJ2-5; D remains unclear. V was trimmed by 1 base and J by 3 bases, leaving 15 bases between them. This CDR3 has 16 residues. Germline values: CDR1 SGHNT, CDR2 YENEEA. The CDR3 nucleotides are TGTGCCAGCAGCTTAGGAACGGTGGCCGTTAAAGAGACCCAGTACTTC. Translation: CASSLGTVAVKETQYF.

V and J are TRBV12-3 or TRBV12-4 and TRBJ2-1; 12 bases agree with TRBD1. CDR3 length equals 14 residues. The V segment lost 7 bases and the J segment 9 bases; nucleotides outside the gene matches: 7. CDR3 protein: CASILRDRGREQFF. The DNA of the CDR3 is TGTGCCAGCATCCTCCGGGACAGGGGGCGTGAGCAGTTCTTC.

This chain links TRBV15 with TRBJ2-3; perhaps TRBD2 as D (5 bases). The germline CDR1 and CDR2 sequences are LNHNV and YYDKDF (reference sequence). The CDR3 loop spans 15 amino acids. V was trimmed by 1 base and J by 8 bases, leaving 16 bases between them. The CDR3 DNA reads TGTGCCACCAGCAGAGCTTTCGGCTCCGAGGGTACGCAGTATTTT. Protein product: CATSRAFGSEGTQYF.

The rearrangement links TRBV6-2 or TRBV6-3 to TRBJ2-1, with TRBD2 identical over 7 bases. The CDR3 totals 13 residues. The germline CDR1 and CDR2 sequences are MNHEY and SVGEGT. The junction had 5 bases not matched to a gene; V was cut back by 6 bases and J by 6 bases. The CDR3 DNA reads TGTGCCAGCAGACGAGTAGCGGGCAATGAGCAGTTCTTC. Translating it yields CASRRVAGNEQFF.

A word on this clonotype: Mismatch with germline at one junction end may stem from a read error. The rearrangement links TRBV19 to TRBJ1-1; TRBD1 might be the D (5 bases). The length of the CDR3 is 12 residues. CDR1 and CDR2 (germline): LNHDA, SQIVND (reference sequence). CDR3 amino acids: CASSIGAREAFF. CDR3 in DNA: TGTGCCAGTAGCATAGGGGCCCGTGAAGCTTTCTTT.

V gene TRBV5-4 combines with J gene TRBJ2-1; D unresolved. The CDR3 has 14 residues. V was trimmed by 0 bases and J by 8 bases, leaving 12 bases between them. Germline V gene data show CDR1 as SGHNT and CDR2 as YYREEE (reference sequence). This CDR3 reads CASSLGRAVDEQFF. The CDR3 DNA reads as TGTGCCAGCAGCTTGGGTCGGGCGGTGGATGAGCAGTTCTTC. Full variable domain (outside the CDR3, taken from reference TRBV5-4 and TRBJ2-1): ETGVTQSPTHLIKTRGQQVTLRCSSQSGHNTVSWYQQALGQGPQFIFQYYREEENGRGNFPPRFSGLQFPNYSSELNVNALELDDSALYLCASSLGRAVDEQFFGPGTRLTVL.

Note on this clonotype: A read error is possible here, since a much larger clone lies one base away. The chain links TRBV7-2 to TRBJ2-5; the D gene is possibly TRBD2 (7 bases). The CDR3 runs 14 residues. Germline V CDR1 and CDR2: SGHTA, FQGNSA. CDR3 region: CAGSLGGAGETQYF. The CDR3 nucleotides are TGTGCCGGCAGCTTAGGGGGGGCCGGGGAGACCCAGTACTTC.

The chain recombines TRBV20-1 with TRBJ2-7; maybe TRBD1 (6 bases). The germline V gene has CDR1 DFQATT and CDR2 SNEGSKA (reference sequence). This CDR3 comprises 15 residues. Trimming took off 6 bases at V and 3 bases at J, with 21 bases between the two ends. This CDR3 reads CSAEGRNRVSYEQYF. CDR3 nucleotide sequence: TGCAGTGCCGAAGGAAGGAACAGGGTCAGCTACGAGCAGTACTTC.

The chain links TRBV5-5 to TRBJ2-1; perhaps TRBD1 as D (5 bases). Between the trimmed V and J ends, which lost 5 bases and 3 bases, there was a span of 15 bases. From germline, CDR1 is SGHKS and CDR2 YYEKEE (reference sequence). There are 15 residues in the CDR3. Here the CDR3 reads CASSSDMRFYNEQFF. The CDR3 nucleotides read TGTGCCAGCAGTTCGGACATGCGGTTCTACAATGAGCAGTTCTTC.

The gene calls are TRBV6-5 and TRBJ2-5; a possible D gene is TRBD1 (6 bases). The CDR3 spans 16 residues. The V end lost 2 bases, the J end lost 0 bases, and 13 bases lay between the germline ends. Germline loops: CDR1 MNHEY, CDR2 SVGAGI. The CDR3, as DNA: TGTGCCAGCAGTTACCAACACCGACAGGACCAAGAGACCCAGTACTTC. Translating it yields CASSYQHRQDQETQYF.

In this sample, this clonotype turned up a few times. The gene calls are TRBV20-1 and TRBJ1-1, with 9 bases fitting TRBD1. The CDR3 covers 15 residues. CDR1 is DFQATT, CDR2 SNEGSKA, per germline (reference sequence). With V trimmed by 0 bases and J by 4 bases, 6 bases remained unmatched. CDR3 loop: CSARDRDRVVTEAFF. The DNA for the CDR3 is TGCAGTGCTAGAGATCGGGACAGGGTGGTCACTGAAGCTTTCTTT.

This clonotype turned up a few times. The rearrangement joins TRBV4-3 to TRBJ2-1, with 7 bases that match TRBD2. In germline, CDR1 is LGHNA, CDR2 YSLEER. After removal of 0 bases from V and 1 base from J, the junction contained 12 bases not matched to a gene. This CDR3 has 19 amino acids. The CDR3 nucleotides are TGCGCCAGCAGCCAAGATGGAGCGGGGTACCTGGGTTCCTACAATGAGCAGTTCTTC. Translating it yields CASSQDGAGYLGSYNEQFF.

This clonotype was counted only a few times. The chain combines TRBV18 with TRBJ2-3, with 7 bases matching TRBD1. Germline values: CDR1 KGHSH, CDR2 LQKENI. This CDR3 is 15 amino acids long. The trim removed 3 bases at V and 4 bases at J, leaving 7 bases unmatched. The CDR3 loop is CASSPDRNWPDTQYF. CDR3 DNA sequence: TGTGCCAGCTCACCGGACAGGAACTGGCCAGATACGCAGTATTTT.

The CDR3 here is CASSPGGVGYNEQFF. The CDR3 DNA sequence: TGTGCCAGCAGCCCGGGGGGCGTGGGCTACAATGAGCAGTTCTTC. The chain links TRBV6-5 to TRBJ2-1, with a tentative D call TRBD2 (7 bases). In germline, CDR1 is MNHEY, CDR2 SVGAGI. The germline V and J ends were trimmed by 6 bases and 3 bases, with 15 bases remaining between them. This CDR3 spans 15 amino acids.

The sample holds a few counts of this clonotype. This chain connects TRBV2 to TRBJ2-1, with a tentative D call TRBD2 (5 bases). CDR3 length: 15 residues. Germline V CDR1 and CDR2: SNHLY, FYNNEI. V lost 4 bases and J 4 bases, leaving 14 bases between the germline ends. The CDR3 DNA reads as TGTGCCAGCAGTGTTACCGGGAAGCTTTACAATGAGCAGTTCTTC. Its protein is CASSVTGKLYNEQFF.